This is a list of T cell receptor beta chains from one sample in a study of CD8 T cells in ankylosing spondylitis. TCRdb passed the 5' RACE reads through MiXCR, listing each CDR3 protein once. The profile shows roughly 440,000 distinct CDR3 sequences, roughly 17% of them singletons. The specimen sequenced was blood, either unsorted or a sorted T cell fraction (not recorded which). These receptors were obtained from a male donor with ankylosing spondylitis. Both conserved end residues are part of each CDR3. The order of the fields is clone size, V gene, J gene, D gene, CDR3 DNA, CDR3 protein. A D gene is named only where the DNA matches it firmly. Rows give clone size only sometimes, using once, few, many, or a class for an expanded clone.

size: .; V: TRBV6-1; J: TRBJ1-1; D: TRBD1; DNA: TGTGCCAGCAGTGTATACGACAGGGAGAACACTGAAGCTTTCTTT; CDR3: CASSVYDRENTEAFF
size: few; V: TRBV5-1; J: TRBJ1-1; D: TRBD1; DNA: TGCGCCAGCAGTACCGGGACAGGGGTCACTGAAGCTTTCTTT; CDR3: CASSTGTGVTEAFF
size: few; V: TRBV20-1; J: TRBJ1-6; D: .; DNA: TGCAGTGCTAGTCAGGAGAGCTCCTATAATTCACCCCTCCACTTT; CDR3: CSASQESSYNSPLHF
size: many; V: TRBV4-3; J: TRBJ2-7; D: TRBD2; DNA: TGCGCCAGCAGCCAAGGAATAGCGGGAGATCTGCACGAGCAGTACTTC; CDR3: CASSQGIAGDLHEQYF
size: .; V: TRBV3-1; J: TRBJ2-5; D: TRBD2; DNA: TGTGCCAGCAGCCAACGCGGGGGGTCCGGCGCGGCCCAGTACTTC; CDR3: CASSQRGGSGAAQYF
size: few; V: TRBV20-1; J: TRBJ2-3; D: TRBD2; DNA: TGCAGTGCCAGAGCGGGGCTGTCCACAGATACGCAGTATTTT; CDR3: CSARAGLSTDTQYF
size: few; V: TRBV12-3/TRBV12-4; J: TRBJ2-2; D: .; DNA: TGTGCCAGCAGTTCGGACACGGACACGGACACGGAGCTGTTTTTT; CDR3: CASSSDTDTDTELFF
size: .; V: TRBV6-1; J: TRBJ2-5; D: .; DNA: TGTGCCAGCAGTGATTTGCACAGTAAAGAGACCCAGTACTTC; CDR3: CASSDLHSKETQYF
size: few; V: TRBV2; J: TRBJ1-2; D: .; DNA: TGTGCCAGCAGATCGGGGAACGTGGGCTACACCTTC; CDR3: CASRSGNVGYTF
size: few; V: TRBV20-1; J: TRBJ2-5; D: .; DNA: TGCAGTGCTAGAGTAAATCAGGCAGAGACCCAGTACTTC; CDR3: CSARVNQAETQYF
size: few; V: TRBV11-2; J: TRBJ2-3; D: .; DNA: TGTGCCAGCAGCCCCGGCGGACACACAGATACGCAGTATTTT; CDR3: CASSPGGHTDTQYF
size: .; V: TRBV9; J: TRBJ2-2; D: .; DNA: TGTGCCAGCAGCGTGGAGGATTCCACCGGGGAGCTGTTTTTT; CDR3: CASSVEDSTGELFF
size: .; V: TRBV5-1; J: TRBJ1-2; D: .; DNA: TGCGCCAGCAGCGACACAGTCTCCTATGGCTACACCTTC; CDR3: CASSDTVSYGYTF
size: few; V: TRBV20-1; J: TRBJ2-2; D: .; DNA: TGCAGTGCTCTAGGGCAGGGGTCCACCGGGGAGCTGTTTTTT; CDR3: CSALGQGSTGELFF
size: .; V: TRBV7-2; J: TRBJ1-5; D: .; DNA: TGTGCCAGCAGCTTAAACGTTCAGGTTGGGCATCAGCCCCAGCATTTT; CDR3: CASSLNVQVGHQPQHF
size: many; V: TRBV29-1; J: TRBJ2-5; D: .; DNA: TGCAGCTTTCGGGACCCCGTTAGAGAAGCCCAGTACTTC; CDR3: CSFRDPVREAQYF
size: .; V: TRBV12-3/TRBV12-4; J: TRBJ1-2; D: .; DNA: TGTGCCAGCAGGGGCGAGGGGGGCGGGTACTATGGCTACACCTTC; CDR3: CASRGEGGGYYGYTF
size: many; V: TRBV4-1; J: TRBJ1-5; D: .; DNA: TGCGCCAGCAGCCAAGATTTCGGTAAGCCCCAGCATTTT; CDR3: CASSQDFGKPQHF
size: .; V: TRBV20-1; J: TRBJ2-3; D: TRBD2; DNA: TGCAGTGCTAGAATCGGGGGGGCGGCAGATACGCAGTATTTT; CDR3: CSARIGGAADTQYF
size: few; V: TRBV6-7; J: TRBJ1-6; D: .; DNA: TGTGCCAGCACCCTCCTCAATTCACCCCTCCACTTT; CDR3: CASTLLNSPLHF
size: .; V: TRBV10-3; J: TRBJ2-3; D: TRBD2; DNA: TGTGCCATCAGTGAGTCGCAACCGGGACTAGCGGAAAATACGCAGTATTTT; CDR3: CAISESQPGLAENTQYF
size: .; V: TRBV4-2; J: TRBJ2-7; D: .; DNA: TGTGCCAGCAGCCAACAGACTGGCTCCTACGAGCAGTACTTC; CDR3: CASSQQTGSYEQYF
size: .; V: TRBV7-2; J: TRBJ1-3; D: TRBD1; DNA: TGTGCCAGCAGCCCCCGACACGACAGGGCTGGAAACACCATATATTTT; CDR3: CASSPRHDRAGNTIYF
size: many; V: TRBV12-3/TRBV12-4; J: TRBJ1-1; D: .; DNA: TGTGCCAGCAGTTCCCAGGACACTGAAGCTTTCTTT; CDR3: CASSSQDTEAFF
size: few; V: TRBV5-6; J: TRBJ2-3; D: TRBD1; DNA: TGTGCCAGCAGCTTAGTGGGGACAGGGGGCGCAGATACGCAGTATTTT; CDR3: CASSLVGTGGADTQYF
size: few; V: TRBV6-5; J: TRBJ1-6; D: .; DNA: TGTGCCAGCAGTTACTCGAGTGGGGGCCGGGATTCACCCCTCCACTTT; CDR3: CASSYSSGGRDSPLHF
size: .; V: TRBV5-6; J: TRBJ2-7; D: .; DNA: TGTGCCAGCAGCGCCTCCGGGTTTTTTGGATCCTACGAGCAGTACTTC; CDR3: CASSASGFFGSYEQYF
size: few; V: TRBV4-2; J: TRBJ2-3; D: TRBD2; DNA: TGTGCCAGCAGCCAAGTGGCTAGCGGGGGTGCAGATACGCAGTATTTT; CDR3: CASSQVASGGADTQYF
size: .; V: TRBV18; J: TRBJ2-5; D: TRBD2; DNA: TGTGCCAGCTCACCCGGGACTAGCGGAGCTCAAGAGACCCAGTACTTC; CDR3: CASSPGTSGAQETQYF
size: few; V: TRBV6-1; J: TRBJ2-4; D: .; DNA: TGTGCCAGCGCGGTCACCGGAGTAGACATTCAGTACTTC; CDR3: CASAVTGVDIQYF
size: few; V: TRBV5-6; J: TRBJ2-7; D: TRBD2; DNA: TGTGCCAGCAGCTTTACCGGACTAGATCCTTACGAGCAGTACTTC; CDR3: CASSFTGLDPYEQYF
size: few; V: TRBV20-1; J: TRBJ1-1; D: TRBD1; DNA: TGCAGTGCTAGCTCCTACCGGGACAGGGGAGGCCTGAACACTGAAGCTTTCTTT; CDR3: CSASSYRDRGGLNTEAFF
size: few; V: TRBV5-1; J: TRBJ1-1; D: .; DNA: TGCGCCAGCAGCTCGGCCTACCCCGGGACTGAAGCTTTCTTT; CDR3: CASSSAYPGTEAFF
size: few; V: TRBV21-1; J: TRBJ1-1; D: .; DNA: TGTGCCAGCAGCAAAGAGCACAGCCTAATGAACACTGAAGCTTTCTTT; CDR3: CASSKEHSLMNTEAFF
size: .; V: TRBV7-9; J: TRBJ2-7; D: TRBD1; DNA: TGTGCCAGCAGCCATGACAGGGATCTGCGTAACGAGCAGTACTTC; CDR3: CASSHDRDLRNEQYF
size: .; V: TRBV20-1; J: TRBJ2-4; D: .; DNA: TGCAGTGCTGGGGCGAGGGTAGAAAACATTCAGTACTTC; CDR3: CSAGARVENIQYF
size: few; V: TRBV15; J: TRBJ1-3; D: TRBD1; DNA: TGTGCCACCACCGAGACAGGGTACTCTGGAAACACCATATATTTT; CDR3: CATTETGYSGNTIYF
size: few; V: TRBV6-2/TRBV6-3; J: TRBJ2-2; D: TRBD2; DNA: TGTGCCAGCGGTGACGGGAGGGCAAAAGGGGAGCTGTTTTTT; CDR3: CASGDGRAKGELFF
size: .; V: TRBV6-5; J: TRBJ1-2; D: .; DNA: TGTGCCAGCAGTTACTCGAGGGCAGGGTTCTATGGCTACACCTTC; CDR3: CASSYSRAGFYGYTF
size: few; V: TRBV7-2; J: TRBJ1-5; D: .; DNA: TGTGCCAGCAGCGCGGGACTGACTAGCAATCAGCCCCAGCATTTT; CDR3: CASSAGLTSNQPQHF
size: .; V: TRBV12-3/TRBV12-4; J: TRBJ1-2; D: TRBD1; DNA: TGTGCCAGCAGTTTACTTTTAGCGGGACAGGGGAACTATGGCTACACCTTC; CDR3: CASSLLLAGQGNYGYTF
size: few; V: TRBV3-1; J: TRBJ1-2; D: .; DNA: TGTGCCAGCAGATTACAGGGAAACTATGGCTACACCTTC; CDR3: CASRLQGNYGYTF